These 19 T cell receptor beta chains originate from one sample sequenced in a study of T cells in Graves' hyperthyroidism and ophthalmopathy. Researchers took RNA transcripts and amplified the TCR beta CDR3 regions from them. The primer set for the first-round RT-PCR of the TCR CDR3 was HTBI. From the multiplex PCR reads, TCRdb called clonotypes with MiXCR, one entry per CDR3 protein. The sample contains under 350,000 distinct CDR3 sequences, roughly 21% of which appear only once. What was sequenced was blood. The receptors stem from a woman aged 45 to 65 with Graves' hyperthyroidism.

This clonotype appeared many times. The chain combines TRBV7-9 with TRBJ2-3; 11 bases agree with TRBD2. Germline V gene lookup returns CDR1 SEHNR and CDR2 FQNEAQ (reference sequence). This CDR3 is 15 amino acids long. V trimming: 3 bases; J trimming: 7 bases; junction bases outside the gene matches: 6. In DNA form, the CDR3 reads TGTGCCAGCAGCTTTCAGGGGACTAGCGGAAATACGCAGTATTTT. It specifies CASSFQGTSGNTQYF.

This clonotype was seen a handful of times. This chain uses TRBV19 with TRBJ2-4; 10 bases fit TRBD2. Trimming took 8 bases from V and 2 from J; bases not matched to a gene: 12. CDR3 length equals 17 residues. Germline values: CDR1 LNHDA, CDR2 SQIVND (reference sequence). CDR3 coding DNA: TGTGCCAGTTCGCGGACCGGACTAGCGGCCTCCAAAAACATTCAGTACTTC. Protein: CASSRTGLAASKNIQYF. The whole variable domain, filled in from reference TRBV19 and TRBJ2-4, reads DGGITQSPKYLFRKEGQNVTLSCEQNLNHDAMYWYRQDPGQGLRLIYYSQIVNDFQKGDIAEGYSVSREKKESFPLTVTSAQKNPTAFYLCASSRTGLAASKNIQYFGAGTRLSVL.

V and J are TRBV6-1 and TRBJ1-2; perhaps TRBD1 as D (5 bases). The germline CDR1 and CDR2 sequences are MNHNS and SASEGT. The CDR3 totals 18 residues. V lost 10 bases and J lost 2, with 29 bases in between. CDR3 sequence (DNA): TGTGCCACCCCCCGGTATGGGGGAATGAGAGGCTTGAACTATGGCTACACCTTC. Protein: CATPRYGGMRGLNYGYTF.

This clonotype came up a few times. The genes are TRBV5-6 and TRBJ2-7, with 8 bases aligning to TRBD1. The trim removed 3 bases at V and 1 base at J, leaving 9 bases unmatched. The CDR3 is 16 amino acids. Germline CDR1 reads SGHDT; CDR2 reads YYEEEE. The CDR3 protein is CASSSAGGTGSYEQYF. The CDR3 region has the DNA TGTGCCAGCAGCTCCGCAGGGGGCACCGGGTCCTACGAGCAGTACTTC.

V usage is TRBV28 and J usage is TRBJ1-5, with 8 bases matching TRBD1. Germline V gives CDR1 MDHEN, CDR2 SYDVKM. V was clipped by 7 bases and J by 0 bases; unmatched bases: 8. The CDR3 length is 16 residues. The chain's CDR3 is CASTAGGPYSNQPQHF. CDR3 coding DNA: TGTGCCAGCACGGCAGGGGGCCCCTATAGCAATCAGCCCCAGCATTTT.

The V and J genes are TRBV7-9 and TRBJ1-1; D is unresolved. This CDR3 has 16 residues. The V and J ends lost 4 bases and 4 bases respectively, with 19 bases between them. Per the germline V gene, CDR1 is SEHNR and CDR2 is FQNEAQ (reference sequence). The CDR3: CASSSRHLDGGTEAFF. The CDR3 region has the DNA TGTGCCAGCAGCTCTCGACATCTCGACGGAGGCACTGAAGCTTTCTTT.

This clonotype was found many times. V gene TRBV11-3 combines with J gene TRBJ1-1; D remains unclear. This CDR3 spans 11 amino acids. The germline V and J ends were trimmed by 5 bases and 5 bases, with 6 bases remaining between them. Germline V CDR1 and CDR2: SGHNT, YENEEA. CDR3 protein: CASSPWTEAFF. For the CDR3, the DNA is TGTGCCAGCAGCCCCTGGACTGAAGCTTTCTTT. Full variable domain (outside the CDR3, taken from reference TRBV11-3 and TRBJ1-1): EAGVVQSPRYKIIEKKQPVAFWCNPISGHNTLYWYLQNLGQGPELLIRYENEEAVDDSQLPKDRFSAERLKGVDSTLKIQPAELGDSAVYLCASSPWTEAFFGQGTRLTVV.

This chain links TRBV20-1 with TRBJ1-5, with D perhaps TRBD1 (6 bases). V lost 3 bases, J lost 7 bases, and 16 bases lay in between. There are 14 residues in the CDR3. CDR1 is DFQATT and CDR2 is SNEGSKA in the germline V gene (reference sequence). CDR3 protein: CSASLAPGAQPQHF. Here the CDR3 DNA reads TGCAGTGCTAGCCTTGCACCAGGGGCGCAGCCCCAGCATTTT.

The rearrangement links TRBV6-2 or TRBV6-3 to TRBJ2-1; 12 bases agree with TRBD2. This CDR3 region has 15 residues. Germline CDR1 reads MNHEY; CDR2 reads SVGEGT. The ends lost 8 bases at V and 7 bases at J; junction bases unmatched: 9. The CDR3 protein is CASGETSGRYNEQFF. CDR3 in DNA: TGTGCCAGCGGAGAGACTAGCGGGAGATATAATGAGCAGTTCTTC.

This chain connects TRBV7-2 to TRBJ1-1; D perhaps matches TRBD1 (6 bases). The germline CDR1 and CDR2 sequences are SGHTA and FQGNSA. The CDR3 is 13 amino acids. Trimming pared 6 bases from V and 7 bases from J, leaving 15 bases between. The CDR3, as DNA: TGTGCCAGCAGTCACAGGGAAAGTGTTGAAGCTTTCTTT. Translation: CASSHRESVEAFF.

This clonotype was seen ten or more times. J is TRBJ2-7 and V is TRBV12-3 or TRBV12-4, with TRBD2 identical over 13 bases. The CDR3 has 15 residues. V lost 5 bases to trimming and J lost 7 bases; unmatched junction nucleotides: 8. The chain's CDR3 is CASSRLAGGREEQYF. CDR3 nucleotide sequence: TGTGCCAGCAGTCGACTAGCGGGAGGACGTGAGGAGCAGTACTTC.

This clonotype was seen repeatedly, ten times or more. The chain links TRBV5-1 to TRBJ2-5; the D gene is possibly TRBD1 (6 bases). The V and J ends lost 3 bases and 2 bases respectively, with 11 bases between them. CDR1 is SGHRS, CDR2 YFSETQ, per germline. CDR3 length: 14 amino acids. CDR3 region: CASSSGQIQETQYF. As DNA, the CDR3 is TGCGCCAGCAGCTCGGGACAAATTCAAGAGACCCAGTACTTC.

In this sample, this clonotype turned up once. This chain joins TRBV11-2 and TRBJ2-3; 8 nucleotides align to TRBD2. Germline V gene data show CDR1 as SGHAT and CDR2 as FQNNGV. This CDR3 is built from 16 residues. V shed 5 bases, J shed 1 base, and the junction held 8 bases outside the gene matches. The CDR3 sequence is CASSTIRGGRTDTQYF. The CDR3 region has the DNA TGTGCCAGCAGCACCATCCGGGGGGGACGCACAGATACGCAGTATTTT.

V usage is TRBV10-3 and J usage is TRBJ2-1; D may be TRBD1 (6 bases). Germline V lookup: CDR1 ENHRY, CDR2 SYGVKD. V was shortened by 5 bases and J by 4 bases, with 9 bases between the two germline ends. This CDR3 region has 13 residues. CDR3 residues: CAISRDKYNEQFF. CDR3 sequence (DNA): TGTGCCATCAGTCGGGACAAGTACAATGAGCAGTTCTTC.

V and J are TRBV28 and TRBJ1-4; 9 nucleotides align to TRBD1. Per the germline V gene, CDR1 is MDHEN and CDR2 is SYDVKM. The CDR3 spans 14 residues. The junction had 6 bases not matched to a gene; V was cut back by 6 bases and J by 7 bases. In DNA form, the CDR3 reads TGTGCCAGCAGGCAACAGGGGGCGGGTGAAAAACTGTTTTTT. As protein: CASRQQGAGEKLFF. The full variable domain, in which reference TRBV28 and TRBJ1-4 provide the parts outside the CDR3, is DVKVTQSSRYLVKRTGEKVFLECVQDMDHENMFWYRQDPGLGLRLIYFSYDVKMKEKGDIPEGYSVSREKKERFSLILESASTNQTSMYLCASRQQGAGEKLFFGSGTQLSVL.

This clonotype was counted at least ten times. This sequence joins TRBV3-1 and TRBJ1-1; a possible D gene is TRBD1 (6 bases). CDR3 size: 16 residues. CDR1 is LGHDT and CDR2 is YNNKEL in the germline V gene (reference sequence). V was shortened by 3 bases and J by 1 base, with 15 bases between the two germline ends. The CDR3: CASSQASGAGNTEAFF. CDR3 nucleotide sequence: TGTGCCAGCAGCCAGGCATCGGGGGCTGGGAACACTGAAGCTTTCTTT.

The chain uses TRBV19 and TRBJ2-1, with no clear D. The CDR3 has 13 residues. Trimming left V 4 bases short and J 5 bases short, with 9 bases between. Germline V lookup: CDR1 LNHDA, CDR2 SQIVND (reference sequence). In DNA, the CDR3 is TGTGCCAGTAGTAATGCATTGGACAATGAGCAGTTCTTC. Residues: CASSNALDNEQFF.

The chain recombines TRBV9 with TRBJ2-7; a weak D match, TRBD1 (6 bases). Trimming stripped 0 bases from V and 5 bases from J, with 12 bases between. Germline V gene data show CDR1 as SGDLS and CDR2 as YYNGEE. This CDR3 contains 14 residues. CDR3 in DNA: TGTGCCAGCAGCGTAGGAGGGGGAAACGACGAGCAGTACTTC. Amino acid sequence: CASSVGGGNDEQYF.

This chain uses TRBV20-1 with TRBJ2-1; D is unresolved. Germline assignment: CDR1 DFQATT and CDR2 SNEGSKA (reference sequence). V was clipped by 3 bases and J by 9 bases, with 6 bases between them. CDR3 length equals 10 residues. CDR3 nucleotide sequence: TGCAGTGCTAGGGAGAGTGAGCAGTTCTTC. Translation: CSARESEQFF.